These 16 T cell receptor beta chains share one sample of origin, sequenced in a study of blood T cell repertoires in COVID-19. TCRdb's copy holds only in-frame clones and misses some; the assay was immunoSEQ multiplex PCR. This table holds over 150,000 clones, approximately 87% found once. The specimen sequenced was peripheral blood. Receptors originate from a woman between 18 and 30 years old who had recovered from COVID-19.

This rearrangement joins TRBV5-1 to TRBJ2-2; D may be TRBD2 (6 bases). The CDR3 is 14 amino acids. Germline loops: CDR1 SGHRS, CDR2 YFSETQ. The V end was cut by 3 bases, the J end by 5 bases, with 11 bases between. CDR3 residues: CASSSDGGTGELFF. The DNA of the CDR3 is TGCGCCAGCAGCTCGGACGGAGGGACCGGGGAGCTGTTTTTT.

The rearrangement uses TRBV2 and TRBJ2-4, with 10 nucleotides matching TRBD2. This CDR3 contains 17 residues. V gave up 4 bases and J gave up 4 bases; unmatched junction bases: 10. Germline V gene lookup returns CDR1 SNHLY and CDR2 FYNNEI. As DNA, the CDR3 is TGTGCCAGCAGTGCATCTAGCGGGAGAAGGCCAAAAAACATTCAGTACTTC. Amino acid sequence: CASSASSGRRPKNIQYF.

This clone was picked up one time. The chain recombines TRBV9 with TRBJ2-3, with D possibly being TRBD1 (7 bases). The germline V gene encodes CDR1 SGDLS and CDR2 YYNGEE. This CDR3 comprises 15 residues. V was pared by 3 bases and J by 6 bases, with 17 bases between. CDR3 sequence: CASSAQGGIMDTQYF. The CDR3 DNA is TGTGCCAGCAGCGCTCAGGGGGGAATTATGGATACGCAGTATTTT.

The chain joins TRBV7-8 to TRBJ2-7, with D maybe TRBD2 (5 bases). The CDR3 totals 15 residues. Trimming left V 1 base short and J 0 bases short, with 10 bases between. The V gene's germline CDR1 is SGHVS and CDR2 FQNEAQ. CDR3 DNA: TGTGCCAGCAGCTTAGGGACTTTCCCCTCCTACGAGCAGTACTTC. Translation: CASSLGTFPSYEQYF. Full variable domain (outside the CDR3, taken from reference TRBV7-8 and TRBJ2-7): GAGVSQSPRYKVAKRGQDVALRCDPISGHVSLFWYQQALGQGPEFLTYFQNEAQLDKSGLPSDRFFAERPEGSVSTLKIQRTQQEDSAVYLCASSLGTFPSYEQYFGPGTRLTVT.

The V and J genes are TRBV27 and TRBJ2-7; 8 bases agree with TRBD1. Germline assignment: CDR1 MNHEY and CDR2 SMNVEV (reference sequence). J lost 2 bases, V lost 10 bases, and 7 bases had no gene match. The CDR3 loop spans 13 amino acids. The CDR3 reads CATMTGATYEQYF. The CDR3 nucleotides are TGTGCCACGATGACAGGGGCCACCTACGAGCAGTACTTC.

This rearrangement joins TRBV19 to TRBJ2-7; TRBD2 matches at 14 bases. The germline V gene has CDR1 LNHDA and CDR2 SQIVND (reference sequence). This CDR3 has 15 residues. Germline trimming cut 8 bases from V and 4 bases from J; bases unmatched to any gene: 7. The CDR3 sequence: CASEGLAGDLYEQYV. Here the CDR3 DNA reads TGTGCCAGTGAGGGACTAGCGGGAGATTTGTACGAGCAGTACGTC.

This chain connects TRBV7-8 to TRBJ2-4, with 7 positions matching TRBD1. Looked up from germline, CDR1 is SGHVS and CDR2 is FQNEAQ. This CDR3 contains 14 residues. V lost 5 bases, J lost 6 bases, and 7 bases stayed unmatched. The CDR3 DNA reads TGTGCCAGCAGCCCGGGACAGCTTATAAACATTCAGTACTTC. Translated: CASSPGQLINIQYF.

The rearrangement joins TRBV19 to TRBJ1-2; D may be TRBD1 (6 bases). V dropped 7 bases and J dropped 2 bases, with 20 bases sitting between them. CDR1 LNHDA and CDR2 SQIVND come from the germline V gene (reference sequence). CDR3 length: 16 amino acids. DNA for the CDR3: TGTGCCAGTACCAAAACCACGACAGGAATGAACTATGGCTACACCTTC. Its translation: CASTKTTTGMNYGYTF.

V is TRBV5-1 and J is TRBJ2-1, with 7 nucleotides matching TRBD2. CDR3 length: 16 residues. V was clipped by 4 bases and J by 0 bases; unmatched bases: 7. CDR1 SGHRS and CDR2 YFSETQ come from the germline V gene. CDR3: CASSMPSGNSYNEQFF. In nucleotides, the CDR3 is TGCGCCAGCAGCATGCCTAGCGGTAACTCCTACAATGAGCAGTTCTTC.

The V and J genes are TRBV27 and TRBJ1-6, with D perhaps matching TRBD1 (5 bases). The germline V gene has CDR1 MNHEY and CDR2 SMNVEV (reference sequence). The V gene lost 4 bases and the J gene lost 7 bases, with 17 bases spanning the gap. The length of the CDR3 is 16 residues. CDR3 loop: CASSSGNRKGNSPLHF. CDR3 sequence (DNA): TGTGCCAGCAGTTCAGGGAACAGAAAAGGCAATTCACCCCTCCACTTT.

This clone was detected ten times or more. V gene TRBV5-1 combines with J gene TRBJ1-3; 8 positions match TRBD1. V was clipped by 5 bases and J by 2 bases; unmatched bases: 6. This CDR3 has 15 amino acids. Germline CDR1 and CDR2: SGHRS and YFSETQ. CDR3 in amino acids: CASRSDRAAGNTIYF. The DNA for the CDR3 is TGCGCCAGCAGATCGGACAGGGCCGCTGGAAACACCATATATTTT.

This clone was recorded a few times. The J gene is TRBJ2-1, the V gene TRBV10-1; 7 bases agree with TRBD2. CDR3 size: 14 residues. Germline V gene data show CDR1 as WNHNN and CDR2 as SYGVQD (reference sequence). With V trimmed by 10 bases and J by 2 bases, 8 bases remained unmatched. The CDR3 DNA is TGCGCCATCGGAGGACTAGAACCCTACAATGAGCAGTTCTTC. Protein sequence: CAIGGLEPYNEQFF.

The rearrangement joins TRBV25-1 to TRBJ2-7, with a weak D call TRBD1 (5 bases). Germline lookup yields CDR1 MGHDK and CDR2 SYGVNS. The length of the CDR3 is 15 residues. V lost 3 bases, J lost 0 bases, and 12 bases lay in between. CDR3 residues: CASSDDRQFSYEQYF. The CDR3 nucleotides read TGTGCCAGCAGTGACGACCGACAGTTCTCCTACGAGCAGTACTTC.

The chain joins TRBV2 to TRBJ1-6; a possible D gene is TRBD1 (5 bases). The CDR3 is 14 amino acids. Germline CDR1 and CDR2: SNHLY and FYNNEI. Trimming removed 10 bases at V and 7 bases at J, with 17 bases between. The CDR3 DNA reads TGTGCCAACGGGGACTGGGAGGGCAATTCACCCCTCCACTTT. This translates into CANGDWEGNSPLHF.

This sequence joins TRBV7-9 and TRBJ1-6, with TRBD1 identical over 7 bases. CDR3 size: 15 residues. Germline CDR1 reads SEHNR; CDR2 reads FQNEAQ (reference sequence). Germline trimming cut 4 bases from V and 5 bases from J; bases unmatched to any gene: 5. The CDR3 nucleotides read TGTGCCAGCAGCTGGGTGGGACAGAATAATTCACCCCTCCACTTT. It codes for CASSWVGQNNSPLHF.

The chain is built from TRBV14 and TRBJ2-7, with TRBD1 matching over 7 bases. Losses at the gene ends were 3 bases for V and 6 bases for J; bases not matched to a gene: 5. This CDR3 has 13 residues. CDR1 is SGHDN and CDR2 is FVKESK in the germline V gene. The CDR3 coding sequence is TGTGCCAGCAGCCAGGTGACAGGGCCCGAGCAGTACTTC. Protein: CASSQVTGPEQYF. The complete variable domain, with remaining parts taken from reference TRBV14 and TRBJ2-7, reads EAGVTQFPSHSVIEKGQTVTLRCDPISGHDNLYWYRRVMGKEIKFLLHFVKESKQDESGMPNNRFLAERTGGTYSTLKVQPAELEDSGVYFCASSQVTGPEQYFGPGTRLTVT.